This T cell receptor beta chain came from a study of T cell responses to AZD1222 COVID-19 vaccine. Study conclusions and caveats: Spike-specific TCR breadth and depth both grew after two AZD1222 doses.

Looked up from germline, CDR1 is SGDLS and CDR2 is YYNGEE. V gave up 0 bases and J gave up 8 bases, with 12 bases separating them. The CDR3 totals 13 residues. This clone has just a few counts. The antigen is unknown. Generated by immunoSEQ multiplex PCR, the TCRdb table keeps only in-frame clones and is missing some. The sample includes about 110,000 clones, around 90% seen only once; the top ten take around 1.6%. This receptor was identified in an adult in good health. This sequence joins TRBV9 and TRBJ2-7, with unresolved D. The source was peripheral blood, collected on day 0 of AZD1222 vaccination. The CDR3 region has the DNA TGTGCCAGCAGCGTAGCTGATGAGAAAAAGCAGTACTTC. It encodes CASSVADEKKQYF.